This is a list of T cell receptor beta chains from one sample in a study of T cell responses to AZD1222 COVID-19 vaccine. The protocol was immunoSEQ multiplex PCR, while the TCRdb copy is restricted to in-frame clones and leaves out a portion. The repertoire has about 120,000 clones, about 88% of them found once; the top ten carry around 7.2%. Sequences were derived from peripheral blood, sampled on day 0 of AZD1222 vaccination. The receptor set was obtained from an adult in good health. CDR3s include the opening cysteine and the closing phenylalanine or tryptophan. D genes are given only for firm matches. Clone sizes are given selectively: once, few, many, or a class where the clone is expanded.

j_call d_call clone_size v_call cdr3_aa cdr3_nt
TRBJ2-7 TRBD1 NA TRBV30 CAWRRGTGGAGEYF TGTGCCTGGAGAAGGGGGACAGGGGGCGCCGGGGAGTACTTC
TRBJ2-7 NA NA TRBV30 CAWSGYSGGEQYF TGTGCCTGGAGTGGATACAGTGGAGGCGAGCAGTACTTC
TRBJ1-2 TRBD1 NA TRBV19 CASTPADARRGRTRRGYTF TGTGCCAGTACCCCGGCGGACGCAAGAAGGGGGCGGACACGTCGCGGCTACACCTTC
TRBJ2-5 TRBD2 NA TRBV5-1 CASSLALAGQETQYF TGCGCCAGCAGCTTGGCACTAGCGGGGCAAGAGACCCAGTACTTC
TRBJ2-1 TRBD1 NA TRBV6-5 CTSGPGQGYNEQFF TGTACCTCCGGGCCGGGACAGGGGTACAATGAGCAGTTCTTC
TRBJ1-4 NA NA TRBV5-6 CASSRDGINEKLFF TGTGCCAGCAGCCGAGACGGCATCAATGAAAAACTGTTTTTT
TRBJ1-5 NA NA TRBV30 CAWSARALWNQPQHF TGTGCCTGGAGTGCCCGGGCCCTGTGGAATCAGCCCCAGCATTTT
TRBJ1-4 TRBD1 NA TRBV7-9 CASSLVSGGNEKLFF TGTGCCAGCAGCTTAGTTTCAGGGGGGAATGAAAAACTGTTTTTT
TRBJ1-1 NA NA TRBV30 CAREGGTEAFF TGTGCCAGGGAAGGGGGCACTGAAGCTTTCTTT
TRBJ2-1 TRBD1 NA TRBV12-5 CASGGTGGYNEQFF TGTGCTAGTGGGGGGACAGGGGGCTACAATGAGCAGTTCTTC
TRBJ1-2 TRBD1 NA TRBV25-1 CASTLSGTGNFGYTF TGTGCCAGCACTCTCTCCGGGACAGGGAATTTCGGCTACACCTTC
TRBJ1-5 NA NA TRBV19 CASNGGRNQPQHF TGTGCCAGTAATGGGGGACGCAATCAGCCCCAGCATTTT
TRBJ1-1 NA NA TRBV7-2 CASSHDIQPNTEAFF TGTGCCAGCAGCCACGATATACAGCCGAACACTGAAGCTTTCTTT
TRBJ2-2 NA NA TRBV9 CASSVAVSSNTGELFF TGTGCCAGCAGCGTAGCAGTCTCATCGAACACCGGGGAGCTGTTTTTT
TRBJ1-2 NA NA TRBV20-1 CSARNGYTF TGCAGTGCTAGAAATGGCTACACCTTC
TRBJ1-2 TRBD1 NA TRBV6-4 CASKLTGQGYGYTF TGTGCCAGTAAACTTACAGGACAGGGTTATGGCTACACCTTC
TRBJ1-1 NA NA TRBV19 CASSAGIEAFF TGTGCCAGTAGTGCAGGAATTGAAGCTTTCTTT
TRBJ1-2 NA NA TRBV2 CASSPPKGYTF TGTGCCAGCAGCCCCCCAAAGGGCTACACCTTC
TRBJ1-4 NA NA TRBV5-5 CASSSMFKFSNEKLFF TGTGCCAGCAGCTCGATGTTTAAGTTCAGTAATGAAAAACTGTTTTTT
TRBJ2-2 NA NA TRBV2 CASLSGAGELFF TGTGCCAGCTTAAGCGGAGCCGGGGAGCTGTTTTTT
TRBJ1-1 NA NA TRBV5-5 CASSPVQTEAFF TGTGCCAGCAGCCCGGTGCAAACTGAAGCTTTCTTT
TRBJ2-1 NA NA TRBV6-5 CASSWSSYNEQFF TGTGCCAGCAGTTGGTCCTCCTACAATGAGCAGTTCTTC
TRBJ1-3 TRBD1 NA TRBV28 CASSSGQVISGNTIYF TGTGCCAGCAGTTCAGGACAGGTCATCTCTGGAAACACCATATATTTT
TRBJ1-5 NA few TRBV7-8 CASSLGQGTVQPQHF TGTGCCAGCAGCTTAGGGCAGGGGACTGTTCAGCCCCAGCATTTT
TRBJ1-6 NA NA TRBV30 CAWRPRDGRIPPLHF TGTGCCTGGAGACCTCGGGACGGGAGGATTCCACCCCTCCACTTT
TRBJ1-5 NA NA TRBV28 CASSQGVFQPQHF TGTGCCAGCAGTCAAGGCGTTTTTCAGCCCCAGCATTTT
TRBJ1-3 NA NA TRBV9 CASSVEGEDTIYF TGTGCCAGCAGCGTAGAGGGGGAGGACACCATATATTTT
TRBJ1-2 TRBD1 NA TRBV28 CASRPPGQGSGYTF TGTGCCAGCAGGCCGCCGGGACAGGGGTCAGGCTACACCTTC
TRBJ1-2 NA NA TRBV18 CASSPQNDLPAEGTF TGTGCCAGCTCACCACAAAACGACCTACCGGCGGAGGGCACCTTC
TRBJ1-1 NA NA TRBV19 CASTGAPMNTEAFF TGTGCCAGTACAGGGGCTCCTATGAACACTGAAGCTTTCTTT
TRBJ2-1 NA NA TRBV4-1 CASLRRGSSDNEQFF TGCGCCAGCCTGAGAAGGGGCTCCAGTGACAATGAGCAGTTCTTC
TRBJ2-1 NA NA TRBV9 CASSVGVPGTSSYNEQFF TGTGCCAGCAGCGTAGGGGTGCCCGGGACAAGCTCCTACAATGAGCAGTTCTTC
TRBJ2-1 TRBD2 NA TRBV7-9 CASSSQTSGSYNEQFF TGTGCCAGCAGCTCCCAGACTAGCGGGAGTTACAATGAGCAGTTCTTC
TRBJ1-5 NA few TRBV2 CASSPGPNQPQHF TGTGCCAGCAGTCCGGGGCCAAATCAGCCCCAGCATTTT
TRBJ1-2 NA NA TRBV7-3 CASSLEGSSGYTF TGTGCCAGCAGCTTGGAAGGCTCGAGCGGCTACACCTTC
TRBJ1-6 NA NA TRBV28 CASSENSPLHF TGTGCCAGCAGTGAAAATTCACCCCTCCACTTT
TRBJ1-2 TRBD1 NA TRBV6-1 CASSGSDRAGNYGYTF TGTGCCAGCAGTGGGTCGGACAGGGCAGGAAACTATGGCTACACCTTC
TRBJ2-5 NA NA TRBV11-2 CASSLGEETQYF TGTGCCAGCAGCTTAGGGGAAGAGACCCAGTACTTC
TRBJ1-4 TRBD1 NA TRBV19 CASSTPGGTENEKLFF TGTGCCAGTAGTACCCCCGGTGGGACAGAGAATGAAAAACTGTTTTTT
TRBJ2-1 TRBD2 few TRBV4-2 CASSQQGLDPRYEQFF TGTGCCAGCAGCCAACAGGGACTAGACCCCAGGTATGAGCAGTTCTTC
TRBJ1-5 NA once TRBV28 CASSPRTVPQHF TGTGCCAGCAGTCCGCGGACGGTTCCCCAGCATTTT
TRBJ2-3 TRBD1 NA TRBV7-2 CASNYGDRGPDTQYF TGTGCCAGCAACTACGGGGACAGGGGCCCAGATACGCAGTATTTT